This is a list of T cell receptor beta chains from one sample in a study of T cells after yellow fever vaccination. TCRdb re-analysed the 5' RACE reads in MiXCR, keeping a single row per CDR3 protein. The repertoire consists of roughly 400,000 distinct CDR3 sequences, with approximately 18% occurring once and the leading ten covering 15% to 20%. The source was PBMCs, collected before the yellow fever booster vaccination. Receptors originate from a man between 18 and 29 years old who received the YFV17D yellow fever vaccine. The CDR3 runs from the conserved cysteine through the conserved F or W. A D gene is named only where the DNA matches it firmly. Clone size is stated in some rows and not others, as once, few, many or a class when expanded.

V gene: TRBV9; J gene: TRBJ2-5; clone size: few; D gene: TRBD2; CDR3 DNA: TGTGCCAGCAGCGTAAGCGGGGGGGCCCTAGAGACCCAGTACTTC; CDR3 protein: CASSVSGGALETQYF
V gene: TRBV12-3/TRBV12-4; J gene: TRBJ2-1; clone size: few; D gene: TRBD1; CDR3 DNA: TGTGCCAGCAGACTCGGGACAGAGACCTACAATGAGCAGTTCTTC; CDR3 protein: CASRLGTETYNEQFF
V gene: TRBV11-2; J gene: TRBJ2-5; clone size: few; D gene: TRBD2; CDR3 DNA: TGTGCCAGCAGCTTAGACGCCCCTCTAGCGGGGGGAAGGGGAGAGACCCAGTACTTC; CDR3 protein: CASSLDAPLAGGRGETQYF
V gene: TRBV25-1; J gene: TRBJ2-1; clone size: -; D gene: -; CDR3 DNA: TGTGCCAGCAGCCTCGGGTACTCCTACAATGAGCAGTTCTTC; CDR3 protein: CASSLGYSYNEQFF
V gene: TRBV9; J gene: TRBJ2-3; clone size: -; D gene: -; CDR3 DNA: TGTGCCAGCAATCGTCGGGGGACAATATCAGATACGCAGTATTTT; CDR3 protein: CASNRRGTISDTQYF
V gene: TRBV7-9; J gene: TRBJ2-3; clone size: many; D gene: -; CDR3 DNA: TGTGCCAGCAGCTTAGGACAGGCCACAGATACGCAGTATTTT; CDR3 protein: CASSLGQATDTQYF
V gene: TRBV6-5; J gene: TRBJ2-3; clone size: -; D gene: -; CDR3 DNA: TGTGCCAGCAGTTACTCGAAGCAGGCAGGCCCCGGGTATTTT; CDR3 protein: CASSYSKQAGPGYF
V gene: TRBV6-2/TRBV6-3; J gene: TRBJ1-5; clone size: few; D gene: -; CDR3 DNA: TGTGCCAGTACACGTAGATTGGACCAGCCCCAGCATTTT; CDR3 protein: CASTRRLDQPQHF
V gene: TRBV7-2; J gene: TRBJ2-1; clone size: -; D gene: TRBD1; CDR3 DNA: TGTGCCAGCAGGAGGGACAGGGCGACTGAGCAGTTCTTC; CDR3 protein: CASRRDRATEQFF
V gene: TRBV3-1; J gene: TRBJ2-5; clone size: -; D gene: TRBD2; CDR3 DNA: TGTGCCAGCACCTCACAAGCCGGACTAGTTCAGGTTTACGGGACCCAGTACTTC; CDR3 protein: CASTSQAGLVQVYGTQYF
V gene: TRBV6-2/TRBV6-3; J gene: TRBJ1-1; clone size: few; D gene: -; CDR3 DNA: TGTGCCAGCAGTTACATGTGGGGAACCGAAGCTTTCTTT; CDR3 protein: CASSYMWGTEAFF
V gene: TRBV6-2/TRBV6-3; J gene: TRBJ2-3; clone size: -; D gene: -; CDR3 DNA: TGTGCCAGCAGTGGCCCCCTGGGTACGCAGTATTTT; CDR3 protein: CASSGPLGTQYF
V gene: TRBV7-2; J gene: TRBJ2-3; clone size: -; D gene: -; CDR3 DNA: TGTGCCAGCAGCTTAGGAGTAGAAAGCACAGATACGCAGTATTTT; CDR3 protein: CASSLGVESTDTQYF
V gene: TRBV6-2/TRBV6-3; J gene: TRBJ2-1; clone size: few; D gene: -; CDR3 DNA: TGTGCCAGCAGTTACTCGTTGGGAAATGAGCAGTTCTTC; CDR3 protein: CASSYSLGNEQFF
V gene: TRBV4-2; J gene: TRBJ2-3; clone size: few; D gene: -; CDR3 DNA: TGTGCCAGCAGCCAGGGGTGGGAGCGGCGCACAGATACGCAGTATTTT; CDR3 protein: CASSQGWERRTDTQYF
V gene: TRBV4-3; J gene: TRBJ2-3; clone size: few; D gene: -; CDR3 DNA: TGCGCCAGCAGCCAAGACAGGGGCAGCGCAGATACGCAGTATTTT; CDR3 protein: CASSQDRGSADTQYF